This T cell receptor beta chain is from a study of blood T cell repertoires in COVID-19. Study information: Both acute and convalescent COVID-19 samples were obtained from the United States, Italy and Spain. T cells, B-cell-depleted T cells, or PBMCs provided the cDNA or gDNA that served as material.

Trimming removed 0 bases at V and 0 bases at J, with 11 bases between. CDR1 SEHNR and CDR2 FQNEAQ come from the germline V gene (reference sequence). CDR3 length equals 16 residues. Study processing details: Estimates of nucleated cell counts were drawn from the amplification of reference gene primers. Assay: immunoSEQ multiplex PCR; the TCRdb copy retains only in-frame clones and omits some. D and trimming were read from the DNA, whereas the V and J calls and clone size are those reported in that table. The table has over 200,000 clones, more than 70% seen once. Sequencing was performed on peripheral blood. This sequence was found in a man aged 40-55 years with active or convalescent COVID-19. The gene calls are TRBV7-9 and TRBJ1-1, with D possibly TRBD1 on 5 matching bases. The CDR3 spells CASSLAGGSLNTEAFF. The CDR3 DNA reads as TGTGCCAGCAGCTTAGCGGGGGGATCCTTGAACACTGAAGCTTTCTTT. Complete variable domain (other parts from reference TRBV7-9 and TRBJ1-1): DTGVSQNPRHKITKRGQNVTFRCDPISEHNRLYWYRQTLGQGPEFLTYFQNEAQLEKSRLLSDRFSAERPKGSFSTLEIQRTEQGDSAMYLCASSLAGGSLNTEAFFGQGTRLTVV.